This TCR beta chain was obtained from a study of Ad26.COV2.S vaccination and SARS-CoV-2 variants. Sequencing was performed with immunoSEQ multiplex PCR; in TCRdb, only in-frame clones are kept and a portion is missing. The sample records roughly 350,000 clones, 70% to 90% being singletons. V shed 3 bases and J shed 10 bases, with 14 bases lying between them. Germline V lookup: CDR1 SGDLS, CDR2 YYNGEE. The CDR3 has 14 amino acids. As to treatment: 15 to 20 received Ad26.COV2.S at low or high dose, single or two shots; a few received placebo; per-sample allocation not given. Material that was analyzed had been drawn on day 63 after the first vaccine or placebo injection.

The sequencing here drew on peripheral blood, taken in a trial of Ad26.COV2.S vaccine versus placebo. This receptor was obtained from a person between 18 and 65 years old who received the Ad26.COV2.S COVID-19 vaccine or a placebo. The chain employs TRBV9 and TRBJ1-6; D unclear. The CDR3 here is CASSADGFWSPLHF. CDR3 DNA sequence: TGTGCCAGCAGCGCGGACGGCTTTTGGTCACCCCTCCACTTT.